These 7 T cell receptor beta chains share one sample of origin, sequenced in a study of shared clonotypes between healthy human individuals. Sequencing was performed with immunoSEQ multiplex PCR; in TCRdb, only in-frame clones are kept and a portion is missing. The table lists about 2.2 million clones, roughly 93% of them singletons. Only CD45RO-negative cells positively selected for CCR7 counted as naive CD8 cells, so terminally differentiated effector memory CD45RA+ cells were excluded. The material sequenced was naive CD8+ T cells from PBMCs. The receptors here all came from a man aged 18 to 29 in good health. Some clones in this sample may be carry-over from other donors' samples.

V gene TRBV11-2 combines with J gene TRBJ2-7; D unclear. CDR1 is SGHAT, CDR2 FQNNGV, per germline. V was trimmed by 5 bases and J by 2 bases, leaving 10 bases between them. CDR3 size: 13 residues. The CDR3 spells CASSPDLAYEQYF. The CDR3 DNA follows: TGTGCCAGCAGCCCGGACCTAGCCTACGAGCAGTACTTC.

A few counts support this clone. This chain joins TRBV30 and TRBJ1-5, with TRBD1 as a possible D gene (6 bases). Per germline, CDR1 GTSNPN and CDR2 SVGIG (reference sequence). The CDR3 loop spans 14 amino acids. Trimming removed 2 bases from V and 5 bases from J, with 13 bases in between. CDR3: CAWSLQGWDQPQHF. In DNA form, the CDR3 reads TGTGCCTGGAGTCTCCAGGGGTGGGATCAGCCCCAGCATTTT.

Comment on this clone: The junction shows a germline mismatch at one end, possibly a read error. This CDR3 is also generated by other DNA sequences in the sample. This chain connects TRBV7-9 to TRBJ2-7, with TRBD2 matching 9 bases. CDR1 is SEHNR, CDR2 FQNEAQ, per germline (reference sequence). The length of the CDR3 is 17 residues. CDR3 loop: CASSSQVAGANSYEQYF. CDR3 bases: TGTGCCAGCAGCTCACAAGTAGCGGGAGCGAACTCCTACGAGCAGTACTTT.

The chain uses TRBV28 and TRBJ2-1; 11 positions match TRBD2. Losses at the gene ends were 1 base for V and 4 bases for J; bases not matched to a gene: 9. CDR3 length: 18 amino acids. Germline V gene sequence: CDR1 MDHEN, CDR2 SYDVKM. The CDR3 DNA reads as TGTGCCAGCAGTTTATATTTTGGGGGGACTAGCGGATACAATGAGCAGTTCTTC. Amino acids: CASSLYFGGTSGYNEQFF. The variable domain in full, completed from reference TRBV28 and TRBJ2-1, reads DVKVTQSSRYLVKRTGEKVFLECVQDMDHENMFWYRQDPGLGLRLIYFSYDVKMKEKGDIPEGYSVSREKKERFSLILESASTNQTSMYLCASSLYFGGTSGYNEQFFGPGTRLTVL.

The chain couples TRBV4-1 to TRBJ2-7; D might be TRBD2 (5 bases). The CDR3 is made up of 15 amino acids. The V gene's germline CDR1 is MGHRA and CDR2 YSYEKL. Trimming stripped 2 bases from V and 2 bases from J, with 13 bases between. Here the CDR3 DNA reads TGCGCCAGCAGCCAAAGGAGCAACGGGGCCTACGAGCAGTACTTC. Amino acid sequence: CASSQRSNGAYEQYF.

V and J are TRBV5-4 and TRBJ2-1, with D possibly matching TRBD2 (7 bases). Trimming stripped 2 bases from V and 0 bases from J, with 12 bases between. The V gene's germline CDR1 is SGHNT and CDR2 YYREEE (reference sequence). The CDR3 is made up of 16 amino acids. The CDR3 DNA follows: TGTGCCAGCAGCTTTAACGGGGGGCTCTCCTACAATGAGCAGTTCTTC. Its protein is CASSFNGGLSYNEQFF.

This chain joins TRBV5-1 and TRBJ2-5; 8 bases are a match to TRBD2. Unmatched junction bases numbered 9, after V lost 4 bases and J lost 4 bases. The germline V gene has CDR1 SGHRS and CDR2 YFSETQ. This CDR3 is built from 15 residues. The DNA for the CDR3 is TGCGCCAGCAGCCCCGGGACTAGAAGAGGAGAGACCCAGTACTTC. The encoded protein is CASSPGTRRGETQYF.